This entry concerns a single T cell receptor (delta chain). The TCRdb record carries a much larger clone's protein, which differs from this DNA's translation at residues 3 and 12; a read error is the likely cause, and the protein listed here is the DNA translation. From germline, CDR1 is GEAIGNYY and CDR2 EKD. The CDR3 covers 18 residues. This sample was included in a study of gamma-delta T cells after stem cell transplantation. TCRdb called clones from the RT-PCR reads again using CATT. Among a few hundred delta-chain clones listed, about 9.1% were seen once. This TCR was recovered from a human donor. It is not recorded whose cells these are; they may come from a transplant donor. The chain couples TRDV2 to TRDJ1; tentative D call: TRDD3 (5 bases). The source material was gamma-delta T cells. DNA for the CDR3: TGTGCCCGTGAGCCTATGACCAATACAGGGATCAACACCGATAAACTCATCTTT. It translates to CAREPMTNTGINTDKLIF.